A single TCR beta chain is shown here with its context. This receptor's antigen is unknown. Qualities for individual bases were not recorded, and no much larger clone is one base off. What the time point label conveys for this sample: baseline before first vaccination. Vaccinee samples came from UK trials COV001 and COV002, including a single-blind randomized controlled phase 2/3 trial of AZD1222 (ChAdOx1 nCoV-19) in healthy adults. Trial participant PBMC samples were collected at day 0 and day 28 after the second dose for TCRbeta chain sequencing. The entry originates in a study of T cell responses to AZD1222 COVID-19 vaccine (dated by TCRdb to the early 2020s). For the study in its entirety: Because spike-specific TCR depth and breadth did not differ between the two schedules, AZD1222 recipients who got a second dose at roughly 4 weeks were pooled with those who got a second dose at roughly 12 weeks. Trial participants were enrolled by age into 18-55, 56-69 and 70-plus year subgroups, with approximately 150, 28 and 58 TCR-sequenced participants respectively. TCR sequencing covered some 250 trial participants: 200 to 220 given two doses of AZD1222 and 26 given two doses of MenACWY control vaccine. General findings and caveats noted by the study authors: The whole spike protein was spanned by vaccine-associated CD4 TCRs, and dominant responses were seen in regions 160-218 and 743-854. Because no day 14 peak-response samples were available, repertoires were characterized only after the peak T cell response. The 56-69-year group was small, and its depth increase did not reach significance, likely because of low power. A significant rise in spike-specific TCR breadth and depth was observed after two AZD1222 doses relative to day 0 and relative to MenACWY recipients. Conclusions about previously exposed vaccinees are limited, since just 5 or 6 AZD1222 recipients were seropositive for SARS-CoV-2 at baseline. Reportedly, almost half of the unique spike-specific TCRs recognized epitopes lying outside the regions that are mutated in the B.1.351 and B.1.1.7 variants. Participants were mostly white British, with more females than males. The authors suggested clonal diversity may have been underestimated.

The CDR3 regions of human TCRbeta chains were analyzed by immunosequencing. As for how the authors treated the data: TCRs in the repertoires were compared against a reference library of SARS-CoV-2-specific TCRs that had been generated with the MIRA antigen-specificity platform. Breadth was defined as the fraction of unique TCRs that were SARS-CoV-2-associated. Depth was defined as the fraction of total T cells that were SARS-CoV-2-associated. Using the MIRA data, each spike-specific TCR was mapped to the spike region that the TCR reacts to and placed in a CD4 or CD8 class. Log10-transformed breadth and depth values were compared by one-way ANOVA with Sidak's multiple comparisons tests. TCRdb provides this immuneACCESS table in a form limited to in-frame rearrangements. Some clones are lacking; in checked studies, under half of them reflect an unresolved V gene, and why the rest are absent is not known. The V and J calls and clone size were taken over from that table, and D and trimming were inferred from the DNA. This sample has around 140,000 clones in its table, and over 90% of those were observed once. The top ten clonotypes cover about 5% of the sample.

This TCR came from an adult in good health. The starting material was peripheral blood, obtained on day 0 of AZD1222 vaccination.

The sequenced DNA: TGCGCCAGCAGCTCCCGGGACACTACCTACGAGCAGTACTTC. It translates to CASSSRDTTYEQYF. This receptor chain uses TRBV5-1 and TRBJ2-7; TRBD1 is a possible D gene, resting on 6 matching bases. CDR1 SGHRS and CDR2 YFSETQ were looked up in the germline V gene. Its CDR3 holds 14 amino acids, cysteine through phenylalanine. Just CDR3 DNA is preserved here, 42 bases in frame from base 1. Trimming takes 3 bases from V and 2 bases from J, and the germline ends sit 12 bases apart.